The 21 T cell receptor beta chains listed next were all sequenced from one sample in a study of cytomegalovirus exposure and HLA in healthy donors. Here immunoSEQ multiplex PCR was the method, and the copy in TCRdb shows in-frame clones only, minus some. The sample lists more than 120,000 clones; about 91% were seen once. The sample was PBMCs. The receptors originated from a man aged 18 to 35 in good health and CMV-seropositive.

The chain is built from TRBV6-6 and TRBJ1-5; TRBD1 agrees at 7 bases. Germline V gives CDR1 MNHNY, CDR2 SVGAGI (reference sequence). This CDR3 region has 15 residues. With 5 bases clipped from V and 4 bases from J, the junction kept 8 bases outside the gene matches. CDR3 sequence: CASSTKTGTNQPQHF. CDR3 nucleotide sequence: TGTGCCAGCAGTACAAAGACAGGGACTAATCAGCCCCAGCATTTT.

The rearrangement links TRBV27 to TRBJ2-2, with 7 bases fitting TRBD2. The V and J ends lost 2 bases and 7 bases, in that order; junction bases with no gene match: 7. There are 15 residues in the CDR3. Germline V gene lookup returns CDR1 MNHEY and CDR2 SMNVEV (reference sequence). The DNA for the CDR3 is TGTGCCAGCAGTTTAAAAGCGGGGCAGGTCGGGGAGCTGTTTTTT. Translation: CASSLKAGQVGELFF.

The chain recombines TRBV28 with TRBJ1-2, with a weak D call TRBD1 (5 bases). Germline loops: CDR1 MDHEN, CDR2 SYDVKM. The CDR3 covers 18 residues. V was clipped by 1 base and J by 0 bases, with 18 bases between them. For the CDR3, the DNA is TGTGCCAGCAGTTTATCGGGGGGACCTAATCCTGCTAACTATGGCTACACCTTC. Translating it yields CASSLSGGPNPANYGYTF.

V and J are TRBV30 and TRBJ1-1; D perhaps matches TRBD1 (5 bases). Germline-derived CDR1 and CDR2 are GTSNPN and SVGIG (reference sequence). The V end lost 2 bases, the J end lost 0 bases, and 7 bases lay between the germline ends. The CDR3 is 13 amino acids. The CDR3 spells CAWSRQMNTEAFF. The CDR3 DNA follows: TGTGCCTGGAGTAGACAGATGAACACTGAAGCTTTCTTT.

CDR3 sequence reads: CASTQTSGMFNEQFF. The CDR3 DNA follows: TGTGCCTCTACGCAGACTAGCGGGATGTTCAATGAGCAGTTCTTC. The chain has TRBV30 and TRBJ2-1; the match to TRBD2 covers 11 bases. CDR1 and CDR2 from the germline V gene are GTSNPN and SVGIG (reference sequence). The trim removed 7 bases at V and 6 bases at J, leaving 11 bases unmatched. The CDR3 loop spans 15 amino acids.

This chain joins TRBV5-1 and TRBJ1-2; 9 bases match TRBD1. CDR1 is SGHRS and CDR2 is YFSETQ in the germline V gene. V lost 4 bases to trimming and J lost 4 bases; unmatched junction nucleotides: 5. This CDR3 region has 14 residues. The CDR3 is CASSPGQGIYGYTF. The CDR3 nucleotides read TGCGCCAGCAGCCCCGGACAGGGGATCTATGGCTACACCTTC.

In regard to this clone: The junction differs from germline at one of its ends, possibly a read error. The V call is TRBV13, the J call TRBJ2-1; D is ambiguous. The CDR3 loop spans 12 amino acids. Per the germline V gene, CDR1 is PRHDT and CDR2 is FYEKMQ (reference sequence). CDR3 region: CASSIGINEQFF. CDR3 nucleotides: TGTGCCAGCAGCATAGGCATCAATGAGCAGTTCTTC. Filled out from reference TRBV13 and TRBJ2-1, the complete variable domain reads AAGVIQSPRHLIKEKRETATLKCYPIPRHDTVYWYQQGPGQDPQFLISFYEKMQSDKGSIPDRFSAQQFSDYHSELNMSSLELGDSALYFCASSIGINEQFFGPGTRLTVL.

The gene calls are TRBV28 and TRBJ1-2; tentative D call: TRBD1 (6 bases). CDR3 length: 14 residues. V dropped 2 bases and J dropped 8 bases, with 15 bases sitting between them. Germline CDR1 reads MDHEN; CDR2 reads SYDVKM. The CDR3 sequence: CASSLPTGSGGYTF. The CDR3, as DNA: TGTGCCAGCAGTTTACCCACAGGGAGCGGCGGCTACACCTTC.

The chain carries TRBV6-5 and TRBJ2-7; TRBD1 matches 7 bases. Unmatched junction bases numbered 11, after V lost 6 bases and J lost 3 bases. Germline assignment: CDR1 MNHEY and CDR2 SVGAGI. The CDR3 runs to 15 residues. The CDR3 loop is CASSPGQAFYYEQYF. CDR3 nucleotide sequence: TGTGCCAGCAGCCCCGGACAGGCTTTTTACTACGAGCAGTACTTC.

The chain joins TRBV5-4 to TRBJ2-5; TRBD1 matches at 7 bases. The CDR3 runs to 15 residues. Looked up from germline, CDR1 is SGHNT and CDR2 is YYREEE (reference sequence). V lost 0 bases, J lost 5 bases, and 7 bases stayed unmatched. CDR3 DNA: TGTGCCAGCAGCTTGGGGCAGGGGGAGTGGGAGACCCAGTACTTC. Its translation is CASSLGQGEWETQYF. The full variable domain, rest sourced from reference TRBV5-4 and TRBJ2-5, is ETGVTQSPTHLIKTRGQQVTLRCSSQSGHNTVSWYQQALGQGPQFIFQYYREEENGRGNFPPRFSGLQFPNYSSELNVNALELDDSALYLCASSLGQGEWETQYFGPGTRLLVL.

The V gene is TRBV5-1, the J gene TRBJ2-3; 9 nucleotides match TRBD2. Looked up from germline, CDR1 is SGHRS and CDR2 is YFSETQ. V trimming: 4 bases; J trimming: 1 base; junction bases outside the gene matches: 7. The CDR3 is 16 residues long. The CDR3 region is CASSISGRGGTDTQYF. The CDR3 DNA is TGCGCCAGCAGCATTAGCGGGAGAGGGGGCACAGATACGCAGTATTTT. The variable domain in full, completed from reference TRBV5-1 and TRBJ2-3, reads KAGVTQTPRYLIKTRGQQVTLSCSPISGHRSVSWYQQTPGQGLQFLFEYFSETQRNKGNFPGRFSGRQFSNSRSEMNVSTLELGDSALYLCASSISGRGGTDTQYFGPGTRLTVL.

The J gene is TRBJ2-3, the V gene TRBV18; 7 bases map to TRBD1. Trimming at V came to 6 bases and at J to 2 bases, leaving 11 bases not matched to a gene. Germline CDR1 reads KGHSH; CDR2 reads LQKENI. The CDR3 consists of 16 residues. The CDR3 nucleotides are TGTGCCAGCTCTCTCCCCTACGGGACAGCCACAGATACGCAGTATTTT. It codes for CASSLPYGTATDTQYF.

V and J are TRBV7-2 and TRBJ1-3; D is undetermined. CDR1 is SGHTA and CDR2 is FQGNSA in the germline V gene. V shed 5 bases and J shed 0 bases, with 11 bases lying between them. This CDR3 spans 15 amino acids. The CDR3 DNA sequence: TGTGCCAGCAGCCTTATGGGCTACTCTGGAAACACCATATATTTT. This gives the protein CASSLMGYSGNTIYF.

With regard to this clone: Different DNA sequences within this sample yield the same CDR3. This chain joins TRBV18 and TRBJ1-1; 10 bases are a match to TRBD1. Trimming at V came to 6 bases and at J to 1 base, leaving 2 bases not matched to a gene. Germline loops: CDR1 KGHSH, CDR2 LQKENI. The CDR3 runs to 14 residues. CDR3 residues: CASSRDRGNTEAFF. DNA of the CDR3: TGTGCCAGCTCTCGGGACAGGGGGAACACTGAAGCTTTCTTT.

The chain recombines TRBV6-5 with TRBJ2-7, with D unclear. This CDR3 is 14 amino acids long. Per germline, CDR1 MNHEY and CDR2 SVGAGI. V was pared by 0 bases and J by 7 bases, with 13 bases between. The CDR3 loop is CASSYSDTRAEQYF. The DNA of the CDR3 is TGTGCCAGCAGTTACTCAGACACCCGCGCGGAGCAGTACTTC.

Only a few counts were recorded for this clone. J is TRBJ1-1 and V is TRBV7-9, with D tentatively TRBD1 (5 bases). CDR1 is SEHNR, CDR2 FQNEAQ, per germline (reference sequence). Trimming shortened V by 5 bases and J by 2 bases, and 18 bases separated the two germline ends. The CDR3 runs 16 residues. This CDR3 is CASSLLRASYNTEAFF. The CDR3 nucleotides read TGTGCCAGCAGCCTCCTCAGGGCGTCTTACAACACTGAAGCTTTCTTT.

The chain couples TRBV28 to TRBJ1-5, with D possibly being TRBD1 (6 bases). Germline loops: CDR1 MDHEN, CDR2 SYDVKM. V shed 11 bases and J shed 6 bases, with 20 bases lying between them. The CDR3 extends over 14 amino acids. The CDR3 reads CAVQPRTGLQPQHF. The CDR3 DNA reads as TGTGCCGTACAGCCCCGTACAGGGCTTCAGCCCCAGCATTTT.

J is TRBJ2-7 and V is TRBV27, with 9 bases matching TRBD1. The CDR3 has 13 residues. The J segment lost 6 bases and the V segment lost 5 bases, leaving 5 bases of the junction unmatched. Germline lookup yields CDR1 MNHEY and CDR2 SMNVEV (reference sequence). CDR3 sequence (DNA): TGTGCCAGCAGTACCGGGACAGGGTTCGAGCAGTACTTC. It encodes CASSTGTGFEQYF.

The rearrangement joins TRBV12-5 to TRBJ1-2, with 8 bases lining up with TRBD1. Germline V gene sequence: CDR1 LGHNT, CDR2 FRNRAP. This CDR3 spans 17 amino acids. Trimming took 1 base from V and 1 from J; bases not matched to a gene: 8. The CDR3 bases are TGTGCTAGTGGTTTGGCCCTTGTACAGGGGGGTAACTATGGCTACACCTTC. Translating gives CASGLALVQGGNYGYTF.

This clone came up many times. V usage is TRBV10-2 and J usage is TRBJ1-1; no clear D gene. The length of the CDR3 is 16 residues. Germline CDR1 and CDR2: WSHSY and SAAADI. The V gene lost 3 bases and the J gene lost 1 base, with 15 bases spanning the gap. The CDR3 sequence: CASSDREGLWNTEAFF. In nucleotides, the CDR3 is TGCGCCAGCAGTGACCGGGAGGGATTGTGGAACACTGAAGCTTTCTTT.

This chain uses TRBV30 with TRBJ1-5, with D possibly matching TRBD1 (5 bases). The ends were cut back, 1 base at V and 12 bases at J, with 13 bases in the middle. In germline, CDR1 is GTSNPN, CDR2 SVGIG (reference sequence). This CDR3 comprises 12 residues. As DNA, the CDR3 is TGTGCCTGGAGTGAAAGTGGGGCGCTCCAGCATTTT. This encodes CAWSESGALQHF.